This paragraph reports one T cell receptor beta chain. As yet, its antigen is unknown. These data come from a study of CD8 T cells in ankylosing spondylitis. Per germline, CDR1 LGHDT and CDR2 YNNKEL (reference sequence). The CDR3 is made up of 14 amino acids. V shed 4 bases and J shed 4 bases, with 12 bases lying between them. For TCR beta, libraries came from quantitative 5'-RACE with molecular barcodes. TCRdb called the 5' RACE reads again in MiXCR, with one record for every CDR3 protein. This sample has 250,000 to 300,000 distinct CDR3 sequences, with around 18% found just once. Study-level points and caveats: The authors found the disease-linked clones to be CD8+ and relatively rare in peripheral blood.

This TCR came from a male donor with ankylosing spondylitis or in good health (not recorded which). What was sequenced was blood, either unsorted or a sorted T cell fraction (not recorded which). V is TRBV3-1 and J is TRBJ2-3; D possibly matches TRBD1 or TRBD2 (5 bases each). CDR3 nucleotide sequence: TGTGCCAGCAGCCTCCGGGACGGAGCAGATACGCAGTATTTT. Amino acids: CASSLRDGADTQYF.